This passage covers 27 T cell receptor beta chains from one sample sequenced in a study of identical twins. TCRdb re-analysed the 5' RACE reads in MiXCR, keeping a single row per CDR3 protein. The data show 250,000 or so distinct CDR3 sequences, with about 9% seen just once and 3% to 3.5% held by the top ten. The sample was also reused in another study, on yellow fever vaccine responses in identical twins.

Sequenced input: CD8+ T cells sorted from blood. The receptors derive from a woman younger than 30 in good health.

This clonotype was found a few times. The chain links TRBV27 to TRBJ2-1; possible D gene TRBD1, 5 bases. The germline CDR1 and CDR2 sequences are MNHEY and SMNVEV (reference sequence). V shed 3 bases and J shed 8 bases, with 11 bases lying between them. The CDR3 extends over 13 amino acids. The CDR3 spells CASSLVWGDEQFF. Written as DNA, the CDR3 is TGTGCCAGCAGTTTGGTTTGGGGCGATGAGCAGTTCTTC.

This clonotype was observed many times. This sequence joins TRBV4-3 and TRBJ2-1; 9 positions match TRBD2. The CDR3 extends over 17 amino acids. The junction had 3 bases not matched to a gene; V was cut back by 0 bases and J by 0 bases. Germline CDR1 and CDR2: LGHNA and YSLEER. This CDR3 is CASSQDASGNSYNEQFF. CDR3 nucleotide sequence: TGCGCCAGCAGCCAAGATGCTAGCGGGAACTCCTACAATGAGCAGTTCTTC.

The J gene is TRBJ2-2, the V gene TRBV4-2; 8 bases align to TRBD1. CDR3 length equals 16 residues. J lost 5 bases, V lost 0 bases, and 5 bases had no gene match. Germline CDR1 reads LGHNA; CDR2 reads YNFKEQ. The CDR3 here is CASSQDRGRWTGELFF. The CDR3 DNA reads as TGTGCCAGCAGCCAAGACAGGGGGCGATGGACCGGGGAGCTGTTTTTT.

This clonotype was observed at least ten times. The chain carries TRBV6-2 or TRBV6-3 and TRBJ2-1; D may be TRBD2 (6 bases). The CDR3 consists of 17 residues. V lost 5 bases and J 1 base, leaving 18 bases between the germline ends. Germline loops: CDR1 MNHEY, CDR2 SVGEGT. The CDR3 reads CASSPYPGLGSYNEQFF. The CDR3 DNA reads as TGTGCCAGCAGTCCCTACCCGGGACTCGGGTCCTACAATGAGCAGTTCTTC.

CDR3 DNA: TGTGCCAGCAGTCGGGTTCCCCCCACTGAAGCTTTCTTT. It specifies CASSRVPPTEAFF. The chain carries TRBV27 and TRBJ1-1, with no clear D. This CDR3 has 13 residues. From germline, CDR1 is MNHEY and CDR2 SMNVEV (reference sequence). Trimming took 5 bases from V and 4 from J, leaving 11 bases between them.

The J gene is TRBJ2-3, the V gene TRBV6-1; TRBD2 aligns across 12 bases. This CDR3 region has 16 residues. The V segment lost 5 bases and the J segment 3 bases; nucleotides outside the gene matches: 6. Germline V CDR1 and CDR2: MNHNS, SASEGT. This CDR3 is CASSRWTSGVTDTQYF. CDR3 nucleotides: TGTGCCAGCAGTCGCTGGACTAGCGGGGTAACAGATACGCAGTATTTT.

This clonotype was found a few times. The genes are TRBV24-1 and TRBJ2-2; TRBD2 aligns across 14 bases. This CDR3 has 19 residues. V lost 0 bases, J lost 0 bases, and 2 bases stayed unmatched. CDR1 is KGHDR and CDR2 is SFDVKD in the germline V gene. The CDR3 loop reads CATSDLETSGGANTGELFF. The CDR3 coding sequence is TGTGCCACCAGTGATTTGGAGACTAGCGGGGGGGCGAACACCGGGGAGCTGTTTTTT.

CDR3 loop: CASRALGDYEQYF. The CDR3 nucleotides are TGTGCCAGCAGAGCCCTGGGGGATTACGAGCAGTACTTC. This chain links TRBV12-3 or TRBV12-4 with TRBJ2-7, with D perhaps being TRBD1 or TRBD2 (5 bases each). This CDR3 is 13 amino acids long. Trimming stripped 6 bases from V and 4 bases from J, with 13 bases between.

The chain employs TRBV29-1 and TRBJ1-2; D is uncertain. Germline CDR1 is SQVTM and CDR2 is ANQGSEA. This CDR3 region has 14 residues. V was pared by 0 bases and J by 2 bases, with 10 bases between. The CDR3 DNA reads TGCAGCGTTGAAGATCTGGCGGTGAACTATGGCTACACCTTC. It yields the protein CSVEDLAVNYGYTF.

This sequence joins TRBV25-1 and TRBJ2-5, with no clear D. Trimming cost V 4 bases and J 5 bases, with 8 bases left between them. This CDR3 region has 12 residues. Germline CDR1 is MGHDK and CDR2 is SYGVNS. The CDR3 loop reads CASSAGQETQYF. CDR3 coding DNA: TGTGCCAGCAGTGCAGGTCAGGAGACCCAGTACTTC.

V is TRBV4-1 and J is TRBJ2-1, with 12 bases matching TRBD2. The CDR3 spans 15 residues. CDR1 is MGHRA and CDR2 is YSYEKL in the germline V gene. The V gene end was trimmed by 1 base and the J gene end by 8 bases; junction bases not matched to a gene: 3. The CDR3: CASSQVLAGGHEQFF. DNA of the CDR3: TGCGCCAGCAGCCAAGTACTAGCGGGGGGCCATGAGCAGTTCTTC.

This clonotype has just a few counts. The rearrangement joins TRBV27 to TRBJ2-7; weak D call: TRBD1 (5 bases). Trimming stripped 5 bases from V and 1 base from J, with 12 bases between. This CDR3 comprises 14 residues. Germline V gene sequence: CDR1 MNHEY, CDR2 SMNVEV (reference sequence). The CDR3 protein is CASSVRVGSYEQYF. CDR3 coding DNA: TGTGCCAGCAGTGTCAGGGTAGGGTCCTACGAGCAGTACTTC.

This clonotype was counted between two and nine times. This sequence joins TRBV20-1 and TRBJ2-2; D ambiguous. V shed 3 bases and J shed 1 base, with 6 bases lying between them. There are 13 residues in the CDR3. The germline gives CDR1 DFQATT, CDR2 SNEGSKA (reference sequence). The CDR3 loop is CSARVQNTGELFF. CDR3 sequence (DNA): TGCAGTGCTAGGGTGCAGAACACCGGGGAGCTGTTTTTT.

This clonotype was detected only a few times. The CDR3 sequence is CASSQGIGDRGHEQYF. DNA of the CDR3: TGTGCCAGCAGCCAAGGCATCGGGGACAGGGGGCACGAGCAGTACTTC. The chain is built from TRBV14 and TRBJ2-7; 12 positions match TRBD1. The CDR3 contains 16 residues. CDR1 SGHDN and CDR2 FVKESK come from the germline V gene. V was pared by 1 base and J by 5 bases, with 6 bases of the junction left unmatched.

This clonotype was counted ten times or more. This chain joins TRBV2 and TRBJ2-3, with 12 bases that match TRBD2. CDR1 is SNHLY, CDR2 FYNNEI, per germline. The J segment lost 2 bases and the V segment lost 11 bases, leaving 20 bases of the junction unmatched. This CDR3 contains 19 residues. The CDR3 sequence: CAFSPPGLAGPKPTDTQYF. CDR3 in DNA: TGTGCCTTCAGCCCTCCGGGACTAGCGGGCCCAAAGCCCACAGATACGCAGTATTTT.

The sample holds a few counts of this clonotype. Here the CDR3 reads CASSYGSYQETQYF. CDR3 in DNA: TGTGCCAGCAGTTACGGCAGTTACCAAGAGACCCAGTACTTC. The chain has TRBV6-2 or TRBV6-3 and TRBJ2-5; D remains unclear. The germline CDR1 and CDR2 sequences are MNHEY and SVGEGT. The V gene lost 2 bases and the J gene lost 0 bases, with 7 bases spanning the gap. The CDR3 has 14 amino acids.

This clonotype was counted a few times. The gene calls are TRBV7-8 and TRBJ2-7, with a possible D match to TRBD1 (5 bases). V gave up 0 bases and J gave up 10 bases, with 7 bases separating them. Germline assignment: CDR1 SGHVS and CDR2 FQNEAQ. The CDR3 has 11 residues. This CDR3 is CASSLATEQYF. For the CDR3, the DNA is TGTGCCAGCAGCTTAGCGACAGAACAGTACTTC.

The chain recombines TRBV27 with TRBJ2-2; D remains ambiguous. Germline V gene sequence: CDR1 MNHEY, CDR2 SMNVEV (reference sequence). This CDR3 has 15 residues. V was cut by 3 bases and J by 0 bases, with 8 bases left in between. This CDR3 reads CASSLSSANTGELFF. The CDR3 DNA sequence: TGTGCCAGCAGTTTGTCCAGCGCGAACACCGGGGAGCTGTTTTTT.

This clonotype appeared a few times. The chain employs TRBV12-3 or TRBV12-4 and TRBJ2-1, with 8 bases lining up with TRBD2. The length of the CDR3 is 15 residues. V shed 6 bases and J 3 bases; nucleotides not matched to a gene: 7. The CDR3 loop is CASSGRGDDYNEQFF. The DNA for the CDR3 is TGTGCCAGCAGCGGGCGGGGGGACGACTACAATGAGCAGTTCTTC.

The V gene is TRBV4-1, the J gene TRBJ1-1; TRBD1 is a possible D gene (6 bases). Germline-derived CDR1 and CDR2 are MGHRA and YSYEKL. The V and J ends lost 4 bases and 6 bases respectively, with 12 bases between them. CDR3 length: 13 amino acids. CDR3 sequence reads: CASSPRGGPEAFF. The CDR3 region has the DNA TGCGCCAGCAGCCCCCGTGGGGGCCCTGAAGCTTTCTTT.

This clonotype was counted many times. The V call is TRBV3-1, the J call TRBJ2-5; D remains ambiguous. The V end lost 4 bases, the J end lost 0 bases, and 12 bases lay between the germline ends. The CDR3 is 15 amino acids. The germline gives CDR1 LGHDT, CDR2 YNNKEL (reference sequence). CDR3 in DNA: TGTGCCAGCAGCCGCACTTGGGCTGACCAAGAGACCCAGTACTTC. Translating gives CASSRTWADQETQYF.

The table lists this clonotype with many counts. V and J are TRBV7-2 and TRBJ2-7; 8 nucleotides agree with TRBD2. After removal of 6 bases from V and 6 bases from J, the junction contained 7 bases not matched to a gene. Germline CDR1 SGHTA, CDR2 FQGNSA. This CDR3 spans 13 amino acids. The DNA of the CDR3 is TGTGCCAGCAGGACTAGCGTCGGCGGCGAGCAGTACTTC. Protein: CASRTSVGGEQYF.

This clonotype appeared many times. This chain links TRBV7-9 with TRBJ2-3; D is unresolved. The CDR3 spans 16 residues. Trimming left V 4 bases short and J 0 bases short, with 14 bases between. Germline assignment: CDR1 SEHNR and CDR2 FQNEAQ (reference sequence). CDR3 bases: TGTGCCAGCAGCTCCTGGACGGAGTCTAGCACAGATACGCAGTATTTT. It codes for CASSSWTESSTDTQYF. Filled out from reference TRBV7-9 and TRBJ2-3, the complete variable domain reads DTGVSQNPRHKITKRGQNVTFRCDPISEHNRLYWYRQTLGQGPEFLTYFQNEAQLEKSRLLSDRFSAERPKGSFSTLEIQRTEQGDSAMYLCASSSWTESSTDTQYFGPGTRLTVL.

This clonotype appeared a few times. CDR3 amino acids: CASSLLQVYEQYF. CDR3 coding DNA: TGTGCCAGCAGCCTTTTACAGGTGTACGAGCAGTACTTC. The chain is built from TRBV7-8 and TRBJ2-7, with D perhaps TRBD1 (5 bases). The CDR3 totals 13 residues. Germline values: CDR1 SGHVS, CDR2 FQNEAQ. Trimming took 5 bases from V and 4 from J, leaving 12 bases between them.

This clonotype has only a few counts. This chain links TRBV20-1 with TRBJ2-3; 8 bases are a match to TRBD1. Germline V gives CDR1 DFQATT, CDR2 SNEGSKA (reference sequence). V lost 0 bases and J lost 2; bases outside the gene matches: 7. The CDR3 contains 16 residues. The CDR3 region has the DNA TGCAGTGCTAGAGATTTGGACAGGGACTTCACAGATACGCAGTATTTT. Amino acid sequence: CSARDLDRDFTDTQYF.

This clonotype was detected only a few times. This chain connects TRBV9 to TRBJ2-1; D may match TRBD1 or TRBD2 (5 bases each). Trimming stripped 2 bases from V and 8 bases from J, with 14 bases between. The germline V gene has CDR1 SGDLS and CDR2 YYNGEE. The CDR3 has 14 residues. Here the CDR3 reads CASSVGDRSHEQFF. CDR3 bases: TGTGCCAGCAGCGTGGGAGACAGATCCCATGAGCAGTTCTTC. Combining the CDR3 with reference TRBV9 and TRBJ2-1 gives the whole variable domain DSGVTQTPKHLITATGQRVTLRCSPRSGDLSVYWYQQSLDQGLQFLIQYYNGEERAKGNILERFSAQQFPDLHSELNLSSLELGDSALYFCASSVGDRSHEQFFGPGTRLTVL.

This clonotype was found a few times. This sequence joins TRBV12-5 and TRBJ2-1; weak D call: TRBD2 (6 bases). Trimming cost V 6 bases and J 8 bases, with 17 bases left between them. The CDR3 sequence is 14 residues long. The germline gives CDR1 LGHNT, CDR2 FRNRAP. The CDR3 bases are TGTGCTAGTGGGCCGGGGGTGGAAAGCGATGAGCAGTTCTTC. Protein product: CASGPGVESDEQFF.